The table lists the clone carrying this TCR beta chain with many counts. Antigen unknown. This sample is drawn from a study of Graves' ophthalmopathy and Graves' hyperthyroidism. From RNA, the CDR3 regions of TCR beta chains were amplified and sequenced. Second-round multiplex PCR came after first-round RT-PCR with HTBI primers. MiXCR, applied by TCRdb to the multiplex PCR reads, yields one record per CDR3 protein. The table includes roughly 500,000 distinct CDR3 sequences, about 15% detected once. Reliance was placed on clinical symptoms, serum thyroxine, TRAb, thyroid ultrasound and orbital computed tomography for diagnosis. Study results and caveats: The majority of expanded thyroid clonotypes above 0.001 frequency also occurred in blood. Predictions made by the model for ophthalmopathy progression reached under 71% sensitivity and just under 75% specificity.

Germline V gene lookup returns CDR1 DFQATT and CDR2 SNEGSKA (reference sequence). Losses at the gene ends were 5 bases for V and 5 bases for J; bases not matched to a gene: 8. This CDR3 region has 13 residues. The source material was blood. This chain joins TRBV20-1 and TRBJ2-7, with 8 bases identical to TRBD1. The sequence was obtained from a young woman with Graves' ophthalmopathy. The CDR3 nucleotides are TGCAGTGCTTCTCCCGGACAGGGTGACGAGCAGTACTTC. This gives the protein CSASPGQGDEQYF.